The clone carrying this T cell receptor (beta chain) was observed many times. The antigen is undetermined. The data were taken from a study of neurological immune-mediated disorders. CDR1 KGHSH and CDR2 LQKENI come from the germline V gene. V lost 7 bases to trimming and J lost 8 bases, with 17 bases between them. This CDR3 comprises 13 residues. TCRdb re-called the 5' RACE reads with MiXCR, one entry per CDR3 protein. Here the sample spans around 69,000 distinct CDR3 sequences, less than 5.5% being singletons. Unsorted libraries used 2 million PBMCs kept at -80 degrees C. Study-wide results and caveats: Phylogenetic grouping assigned the repertoires of 18 of 34 multiple sclerosis patients to a single related-CDR3 cluster, which may represent a signature. Multiple sclerosis patients had less TCR clonal expansion than even healthy controls, unlike HTLV-1-associated myelopathy. No link was found between any clinical or MRI feature and the multiple sclerosis repertoire cluster.

The sequenced sample consisted of PBMCs. This chain joins TRBV18 and TRBJ1-2; tentative D call: TRBD1 (5 bases). The TCR was taken from a young man with multiple sclerosis. CDR3 DNA: TGTGCCAGCTTCCCAGGGAGTGGAGGCGGCTACACCTTC. Its translation is CASFPGSGGGYTF.